The 22 T cell receptor beta chains listed next were all sequenced from one sample in a study of blood T cell repertoires in COVID-19. Profiled with immunoSEQ multiplex PCR; TCRdb holds only in-frame clones, not every one. This sample has 250,000 to 300,000 clones; around 90% occur once, and the top ten carry 2% to 2.5%. Sequencing was performed on peripheral blood. Receptors originate from a woman in her 50s who had recovered from COVID-19.

The V call is TRBV2, the J call TRBJ2-5; 12 bases map to TRBD2. The germline gives CDR1 SNHLY, CDR2 FYNNEI. V lost 11 bases to trimming and J lost 5 bases; unmatched junction nucleotides: 12. This CDR3 region has 15 residues. CDR3: CAVQPSGGAWETQYF. The CDR3 DNA follows: TGTGCCGTTCAGCCTAGCGGGGGGGCCTGGGAGACCCAGTACTTC.

The chain couples TRBV7-9 to TRBJ1-4; TRBD1 matches 10 bases. CDR1 and CDR2 from the germline V gene are SEHNR and FQNEAQ (reference sequence). The CDR3 runs to 14 residues. Trimming at V came to 4 bases and at J to 7 bases, leaving 3 bases not matched to a gene. In DNA form, the CDR3 reads TGTGCCAGCAGCTCGGGACAGGGGATTGAAAAACTGTTTTTT. Translation gives CASSSGQGIEKLFF.

The chain uses TRBV28 and TRBJ2-7; a possible D gene is TRBD2 (6 bases). Looked up from germline, CDR1 is MDHEN and CDR2 is SYDVKM. V was clipped by 4 bases and J by 2 bases, with 15 bases between them. The CDR3 is 15 amino acids. CDR3 sequence: CASSSPGGNPYEQYF. CDR3 nucleotide sequence: TGTGCCAGCAGTTCCCCCGGCGGGAACCCCTACGAGCAGTACTTC.

The V and J genes are TRBV28 and TRBJ1-2; D is unresolved. This CDR3 comprises 17 residues. Trimming took 5 bases from V and 3 from J, leaving 22 bases between them. CDR1 MDHEN and CDR2 SYDVKM come from the germline V gene. The chain's CDR3 is CASSLFYAYEGDYGYTF. The CDR3 coding sequence is TGTGCCAGCAGTCTATTCTACGCGTACGAGGGTGACTATGGCTACACCTTC.

J is TRBJ1-6 and V is TRBV7-8; a possible D gene is TRBD1 (5 bases). The CDR3 has 14 residues. Trimming stripped 3 bases from V and 7 bases from J, with 10 bases between. Germline V gene lookup returns CDR1 SGHVS and CDR2 FQNEAQ. The CDR3 is CASSLGHGNSPLHF. Here the CDR3 DNA reads TGTGCCAGCAGCTTGGGGCACGGGAATTCACCCCTCCACTTT. Filled out from reference TRBV7-8 and TRBJ1-6, the complete variable domain reads GAGVSQSPRYKVAKRGQDVALRCDPISGHVSLFWYQQALGQGPEFLTYFQNEAQLDKSGLPSDRFFAERPEGSVSTLKIQRTQQEDSAVYLCASSLGHGNSPLHFGNGTRLTVT.

V and J are TRBV6-6 and TRBJ2-3; the match to TRBD2 covers 7 bases. After removal of 6 bases from V and 0 bases from J, the junction contained 6 bases not matched to a gene. CDR1 is MNHNY, CDR2 SVGAGI, per germline (reference sequence). The CDR3 spans 15 residues. CDR3 loop: CASRSSGASTDTQYF. CDR3 DNA: TGTGCCAGCAGGTCAAGCGGGGCTAGCACAGATACGCAGTATTTT.

The CDR3, as DNA: TGCGCCAGCAGCTTGGGCCCCGAGGGAGACTTCTCCTACGAGCAGTACTTC. This encodes CASSLGPEGDFSYEQYF. The chain is built from TRBV5-1 and TRBJ2-7; possibly TRBD2 for D (5 bases). CDR1 and CDR2 (germline): SGHRS, YFSETQ. Trimming took 0 bases from V and 0 from J, leaving 16 bases between them. CDR3 length equals 17 residues.

This chain links TRBV20-1 with TRBJ2-7; D might be TRBD1 (6 bases). The germline V gene has CDR1 DFQATT and CDR2 SNEGSKA (reference sequence). The CDR3 runs to 11 residues. V gave up 4 bases and J gave up 2 bases, with 6 bases separating them. The chain's CDR3 is CSATGAYEQYF. Written as DNA, the CDR3 is TGCAGTGCTACAGGGGCCTACGAGCAGTACTTC.

The CDR3 reads CASNPSGRKAYNEQFF. The CDR3 bases are TGTGCCAGTAATCCTAGCGGGAGGAAAGCCTACAATGAGCAGTTCTTC. V is TRBV19 and J is TRBJ2-1, with 11 positions matching TRBD2. Germline CDR1 LNHDA, CDR2 SQIVND (reference sequence). The CDR3 totals 16 residues. Trimming cost V 7 bases and J 2 bases; bases outside gene matches: 7.

The chain recombines TRBV10-3 with TRBJ1-1, with 8 positions matching TRBD1. CDR3 length: 15 amino acids. Germline CDR1 reads ENHRY; CDR2 reads SYGVKD. The ends lost 6 bases at V and 0 bases at J; junction bases unmatched: 6. The CDR3 coding sequence is TGTGCCATCAGGGACAGGGACCGCATGAACACTGAAGCTTTCTTT. This codes for CAIRDRDRMNTEAFF.

The V call is TRBV6-5, the J call TRBJ1-5, with 7 bases aligning to TRBD1. CDR3 length equals 15 residues. V lost 8 bases and J lost 7; bases outside the gene matches: 14. From germline, CDR1 is MNHEY and CDR2 SVGAGI. This CDR3 reads CASSPVRDRLQPQHF. CDR3 nucleotide sequence: TGTGCCAGCTCCCCAGTACGGGACAGATTACAGCCCCAGCATTTT.

J is TRBJ2-7 and V is TRBV5-8; no clear D. Trimming pared 2 bases from V and 0 bases from J, leaving 12 bases between. This CDR3 comprises 15 residues. Germline CDR1 SGHTS, CDR2 YDEGEE. CDR3 region: CASSFLISSSYEQYF. Written as DNA, the CDR3 is TGTGCCAGCAGCTTTTTGATATCTAGCTCCTACGAGCAGTACTTC.

This chain links TRBV2 with TRBJ2-7; 9 bases are shared with TRBD1. From germline, CDR1 is SNHLY and CDR2 FYNNEI. The J segment lost 3 bases and the V segment lost 6 bases, leaving 9 bases of the junction unmatched. This CDR3 is 15 amino acids long. The CDR3 loop is CASRESGTGIYEQYF. As DNA, the CDR3 is TGTGCCAGCAGGGAATCCGGGACAGGGATCTACGAGCAGTACTTC.

The V call is TRBV15, the J call TRBJ2-2; perhaps TRBD2 as D (6 bases). In germline, CDR1 is LNHNV, CDR2 YYDKDF (reference sequence). This CDR3 is 17 amino acids long. The germline V and J ends were trimmed by 2 bases and 2 bases, with 15 bases remaining between them. The CDR3 loop reads CATSRLPRDLNTGELFF. In nucleotides, the CDR3 is TGTGCCACCAGCAGACTGCCCCGGGACTTAAACACCGGGGAGCTGTTTTTT.

The J gene is TRBJ1-2, the V gene TRBV3-1 (or the pseudogene TRBV3-2); 7 bases are shared with TRBD1. Trimming at V came to 3 bases and at J to 4 bases, leaving 2 bases not matched to a gene. This CDR3 region has 13 residues. Germline CDR1 reads LGHDT; CDR2 reads YNNKEL (reference sequence). The CDR3 nucleotides are TGTGCCAGCAGCCAGGGACAGAGCTATGGCTACACCTTC. Its protein is CASSQGQSYGYTF.

The rearrangement uses TRBV4-2 and TRBJ1-6, with D unresolved. V was cut by 8 bases and J by 0 bases, with 14 bases left in between. The germline gives CDR1 LGHNA, CDR2 YNFKEQ. This CDR3 comprises 16 residues. This CDR3 reads CASCSSGSSYNSPLHF. The CDR3 DNA sequence: TGTGCCAGCTGCTCCTCGGGGAGCTCCTATAATTCACCCCTCCACTTT.

The V gene is TRBV6-1, the J gene TRBJ1-1; 9 positions match TRBD1. Per germline, CDR1 MNHNS and CDR2 SASEGT. V trimming: 1 base; J trimming: 4 bases; junction bases outside the gene matches: 10. This CDR3 has 17 residues. CDR3 amino acids: CASSEVGLDRGITEAFF. The CDR3 DNA is TGTGCCAGCAGTGAAGTCGGGCTGGACAGGGGTATCACTGAAGCTTTCTTT.

This rearrangement joins TRBV28 to TRBJ2-2; D is uncertain. The CDR3 spans 14 residues. V was cut by 4 bases and J by 3 bases, with 9 bases left in between. The germline gives CDR1 MDHEN, CDR2 SYDVKM. DNA for the CDR3: TGTGCCAGCAGTTGGGCCAGTTACACCGGGGAGCTGTTTTTT. Protein product: CASSWASYTGELFF.

The V and J genes are TRBV15 and TRBJ1-3, with D possibly being TRBD1 (5 bases). V was pared by 3 bases and J by 0 bases, with 9 bases between. Germline CDR1 is LNHNV and CDR2 is YYDKDF (reference sequence). CDR3 length: 15 residues. The CDR3 here is CATSSRQSSGNTIYF. The CDR3 DNA follows: TGTGCCACCAGCAGCAGACAGAGCTCTGGAAACACCATATATTTT.

The chain combines TRBV11-2 with TRBJ2-5, with a possible D match to TRBD1 (6 bases). Trimming left V 4 bases short and J 0 bases short, with 15 bases between. Germline CDR1 is SGHAT and CDR2 is FQNNGV. The CDR3 runs to 16 residues. The DNA of the CDR3 is TGTGCCAGCAGCTCAATGGACAGCCCGCACCAAGAGACCCAGTACTTC. Protein product: CASSSMDSPHQETQYF.

The chain uses TRBV15 and TRBJ2-3; D ambiguous. V was trimmed by 3 bases and J by 0 bases, leaving 13 bases between them. The CDR3 contains 16 residues. Germline CDR1 and CDR2: LNHNV and YYDKDF (reference sequence). The CDR3 DNA reads as TGTGCCACCAGCAGTGACCGACTCCTGAGCACAGATACGCAGTATTTT. It yields the protein CATSSDRLLSTDTQYF.

The chain couples TRBV7-9 to TRBJ2-2, with 7 bases aligning to TRBD1. V was pared by 2 bases and J by 4 bases, with 10 bases of the junction left unmatched. The CDR3 is 17 residues long. Germline V gives CDR1 SEHNR, CDR2 FQNEAQ (reference sequence). DNA for the CDR3: TGTGCCAGCAGCTTACATCGAGGGGGCATTCTCACCGGGGAGCTGTTTTTT. It codes for CASSLHRGGILTGELFF.